Shown below are 14 T cell receptor beta chains from a single sample sequenced in a study of human T cells and chemical hapten exposure. Time point noted: patch test 2, 6 weeks after DPC sensitization. Described treatment: therapeutic diphenylcyclopropenone sensitization with weekly scalp DPC. TCRdb reprocessed the RACE reads with MiXCR, giving one entry per CDR3 protein. The sample carries over 85,000 distinct CDR3 sequences, about 9.3% recorded once. Sequenced here: whole blood, sampled in connection with sensitization to the hapten diphenylcyclopropenone (DPC). These receptors all stem from a woman in her forties with alopecia areata. Some clones in this sample may be carry-over from other donors' samples.

This clonotype was recorded a few times. An end of the junction does not agree with germline; a read error may underlie this. The chain combines TRBV7-7 with TRBJ2-5, with 9 positions matching TRBD2. This CDR3 has 13 amino acids. From germline, CDR1 is SSHAT and CDR2 FNYEAQ (reference sequence). Here the CDR3 DNA reads TGTGCTAGCAGGGGAGCGGGAGGAGAGACCCAGTACTTC. This codes for CASRGAGGETQYF.

The V and J genes are TRBV4-2 and TRBJ2-2, with 7 bases identical to TRBD2. Germline CDR1 is LGHNA and CDR2 is YNFKEQ. J lost 2 bases, V lost 4 bases, and 7 bases had no gene match. This CDR3 has 16 residues. CDR3 in DNA: TGTGCCAGCAGCCTCCGGGCTAGCGGCAACACCGGGGAGCTGTTTTTT. Its translation: CASSLRASGNTGELFF.

The chain joins TRBV19 to TRBJ2-7; D possibly corresponds to TRBD2 (5 bases). Deletions cut 4 bases from V and 5 bases from J, with 18 bases between. Looked up from germline, CDR1 is LNHDA and CDR2 is SQIVND (reference sequence). The CDR3 has 15 amino acids. The CDR3 coding sequence is TGTGCCAGTAGTACCCAGCGGCTGGGTTCCGACGAGCAGTACTTC. Amino acid sequence: CASSTQRLGSDEQYF.

This clonotype has a count of ten or more. This rearrangement joins TRBV7-2 to TRBJ2-3; TRBD1 is a possible D gene (5 bases). This CDR3 spans 17 amino acids. Germline CDR1 is SGHTA and CDR2 is FQGNSA. The V end lost 3 bases, the J end lost 0 bases, and 16 bases lay between the germline ends. The CDR3 DNA reads TGTGCCAGCAGCTTGGATAGGGGCGGACCGAGCACAGATACGCAGTATTTT. It specifies CASSLDRGGPSTDTQYF.

The chain has TRBV18 and TRBJ1-5; 7 bases agree with TRBD1. Losses at the gene ends were 2 bases for V and 7 bases for J; bases not matched to a gene: 5. The CDR3 is made up of 14 amino acids. Germline lookup yields CDR1 KGHSH and CDR2 LQKENI. CDR3 sequence reads: CASSPNRGGQPQHF. DNA of the CDR3: TGTGCCAGCTCACCAAACAGGGGAGGGCAGCCCCAGCATTTT.

On this clonotype: This CDR3 fails to terminate in the conserved phenylalanine or tryptophan, so it likely reflects a read error. It is unclear where the CDR3 begins or ends on the DNA, so no DNA is shown, and the CDR3 is as TCRdb lists it. The chain is built from TRBV11-3 and TRBJ1-1; TRBD1 reflects the table's D call only, with no check against the DNA. Germline V gene lookup returns CDR1 SGHNT and CDR2 YENEEA. Ends included, the CDR3 has 11 residues. CDR3 protein: CASSPDSPGHL.

This clonotype was recorded at least ten times. The chain employs TRBV10-3 and TRBJ1-4; no reliable D call. Per germline, CDR1 ENHRY and CDR2 SYGVKD. Trimming pared 0 bases from V and 3 bases from J, leaving 14 bases between. This CDR3 comprises 17 residues. The CDR3 loop is CAISESSLPRANEKLFF. CDR3 sequence (DNA): TGTGCCATCAGTGAGTCCTCCCTACCAAGGGCTAATGAAAAACTGTTTTTT.

The V gene is TRBV5-1, the J gene TRBJ2-1, with a possible D match to TRBD2 (7 bases). V was shortened by 1 base and J by 8 bases, with 16 bases between the two germline ends. CDR3 length: 15 amino acids. The V gene's germline CDR1 is SGHRS and CDR2 YFSETQ. CDR3 DNA: TGCGCCAGCAGCTTGCAAGGGGGAGGGGCCGATGAGCAGTTCTTC. It specifies CASSLQGGGADEQFF.

The V and J genes are TRBV2 and TRBJ2-1; 10 bases align to TRBD2. Germline assignment: CDR1 SNHLY and CDR2 FYNNEI. V dropped 6 bases and J dropped 5; count of bases not matched to a gene: 7. The CDR3 is 15 amino acids. Here the CDR3 reads CASRKRLAGDNEQFF. CDR3 nucleotide sequence: TGTGCCAGCAGAAAACGGCTAGCGGGAGACAATGAGCAGTTCTTC. The full variable domain, rest sourced from reference TRBV2 and TRBJ2-1, is EPEVTQTPSHQVTQMGQEVILRCVPISNHLYFYWYRQILGQKVEFLVSFYNNEISEKSEIFDDQFSVERPDGSNFTLKIRSTKLEDSAMYFCASRKRLAGDNEQFFGPGTRLTVL.

This clonotype was seen more than once but under ten times. The V call is TRBV10-3, the J call TRBJ2-2, with 8 positions matching TRBD1. With 8 bases clipped from V and 4 bases from J, the junction kept 3 bases outside the gene matches. The length of the CDR3 is 13 residues. CDR1 is ENHRY and CDR2 is SYGVKD in the germline V gene. The CDR3 protein is CAIGQGGTGELFF. The CDR3 DNA sequence: TGTGCCATCGGACAGGGCGGCACCGGGGAGCTGTTTTTT.

This chain joins TRBV6-6 and TRBJ1-6; D may be TRBD1 (6 bases). The CDR3 runs to 19 residues. The germline V and J ends were trimmed by 0 bases and 8 bases, with 23 bases remaining between them. Looked up from germline, CDR1 is MNHNY and CDR2 is SVGAGI (reference sequence). The CDR3 DNA follows: TGTGCCAGCAGTTACTCGATGCCGTCCGCCGGGGGCGTTGATTCACCCCTCCACTTT. Its protein product is CASSYSMPSAGGVDSPLHF.

This clonotype was seen many times. This rearrangement joins TRBV18 to TRBJ1-5; possibly TRBD1 for D (6 bases). Germline assignment: CDR1 KGHSH and CDR2 LQKENI. Trimming pared 0 bases from V and 8 bases from J, leaving 11 bases between. This CDR3 is 14 amino acids long. CDR3 nucleotides: TGTGCCAGCTCACCACCGGGACACGAGAAGCCCCAGCATTTT. Translated, it gives CASSPPGHEKPQHF.

The chain carries TRBV4-3 and TRBJ2-7; possible D gene TRBD1, 6 bases. The germline V gene has CDR1 LGHNA and CDR2 YSLEER. The CDR3 has 14 amino acids. V shed 4 bases and J shed 3 bases, with 13 bases lying between them. CDR3 loop: CASSPHLTGYEQYF. The CDR3 DNA follows: TGCGCCAGCAGCCCCCACCTGACAGGCTACGAGCAGTACTTC.

Details on this clonotype: Mismatch with germline at one junction end may stem from a read error. V gene TRBV7-2 combines with J gene TRBJ2-1, with D perhaps TRBD1 (5 bases). From germline, CDR1 is SGHTA and CDR2 FQGNSA. The CDR3 covers 15 residues. The CDR3, as DNA: TGTGCCAACAGCCTTAGACAGAGCTCCTACAATGAGCAGTTCTTC. Translation gives CANSLRQSSYNEQFF.